These 21 T cell receptor beta chains were sequenced from one sample in a study of OX40 agonist ivuxolimab in advanced cancers. Sequencing was performed with immunoSEQ multiplex PCR; in TCRdb, only in-frame clones are kept and a portion is missing. The sample holds under 85,000 clones, roughly four fifths seen once. The sample consisted of CD4+ or CD8+ T cells sorted from blood, taken in a trial of the OX40 agonist ivuxolimab. The receptor source for this set is an adult with an advanced solid tumor such as melanoma, head and neck, liver or kidney cancer.

In regard to this clone: At one end, the junction sequence differs from germline, possibly due to a read error. The J gene is TRBJ2-1, the V gene TRBV18; the D gene is possibly TRBD1 (6 bases). CDR3 length: 13 residues. Germline V gene data show CDR1 as KGHSH and CDR2 as LQKENI. CDR3 protein: CASPPPGHSEQFF. CDR3 DNA sequence: TGTGCCAGCCCACCCCCGGGACACAGTGAGCAGTTCTTC. Full variable domain (missing parts from reference TRBV18 and TRBJ2-1): NAGVMQNPRHLVRRRGQEARLRCSPMKGHSHVYWYRQLPEEGLKFMVYLQKENIIDESGMPKERFSAEFPKEGPSILRIQQVVRGDSAAYFCASPPPGHSEQFFGPGTRLTVL.

There are a few counts of this clone. This chain joins TRBV6-5 and TRBJ2-3, with 7 bases matching TRBD2. The germline V gene has CDR1 MNHEY and CDR2 SVGAGI. The CDR3 sequence is 13 residues long. The trim removed 5 bases at V and 5 bases at J, leaving 4 bases unmatched. This CDR3 reads CASSQRGEDTQYF. CDR3 bases: TGTGCCAGCAGTCAGCGGGGTGAAGATACGCAGTATTTT.

The chain employs TRBV29-1 and TRBJ2-1; 9 bases match TRBD1. V trimming: 5 bases; J trimming: 10 bases; junction bases outside the gene matches: 15. Germline lookup yields CDR1 SQVTM and CDR2 ANQGSEA. The CDR3 is 15 residues long. The CDR3 sequence is CSVSPGTGTRVEQFF. The CDR3 bases are TGCAGCGTTTCACCCGGGACAGGGACCCGAGTGGAGCAGTTCTTC.

This rearrangement joins TRBV6-1 to TRBJ2-1; the D call may be TRBD1 or TRBD2 (6 bases each). The V end was cut by 2 bases, the J end by 0 bases, with 17 bases between. Germline CDR1 reads MNHNS; CDR2 reads SASEGT. The CDR3 has 18 residues. The CDR3 spells CASSELLRGASSYNEQFF. The DNA for the CDR3 is TGTGCCAGCAGTGAACTTCTTAGGGGGGCTAGCTCCTACAATGAGCAGTTCTTC.

V and J are TRBV30 and TRBJ2-7, with a tentative D call TRBD1 (6 bases). The CDR3 covers 14 residues. Per germline, CDR1 GTSNPN and CDR2 SVGIG (reference sequence). V lost 1 base to trimming and J lost 3 bases, with 13 bases between them. In DNA form, the CDR3 reads TGTGCCTGGAGTGCCCCATCGGACAGCTACGAGCAGTACTTC. As protein: CAWSAPSDSYEQYF.

This clone was recorded a few times. The chain is built from TRBV9 and TRBJ1-5; D gene uncertain. The germline CDR1 and CDR2 sequences are SGDLS and YYNGEE. Trimming cost V 2 bases and J 9 bases, with 12 bases left between them. This CDR3 spans 13 amino acids. The CDR3 spells CASSVGPEGPQHF. The DNA of the CDR3 is TGTGCCAGCAGCGTCGGCCCTGAAGGGCCCCAGCATTTT.

The chain uses TRBV6-8 and TRBJ2-6; no reliable D call. Trimming left V 6 bases short and J 1 base short, with 13 bases between. Germline CDR1 and CDR2: MNHGY and SAAAGT. The CDR3 covers 16 residues. CDR3 coding DNA: TGTGCCAGCAGGGAAACTACAAAATCTGGGGCCAACGTCCTGACTTTC. Translated: CASRETTKSGANVLTF.

The chain carries TRBV6-6 and TRBJ2-1; D may be TRBD2 (5 bases). CDR3 length equals 12 residues. The germline CDR1 and CDR2 sequences are MNHNY and SVGAGI (reference sequence). The V end was cut by 5 bases, the J end by 7 bases, with 9 bases between. CDR3 sequence (DNA): TGTGCCAGCAGTCCGTCGGGGAATGAGCAGTTCTTC. Amino acids: CASSPSGNEQFF.

The V and J genes are TRBV6-5 and TRBJ2-5, with a possible D match to TRBD1 (5 bases). Per the germline V gene, CDR1 is MNHEY and CDR2 is SVGAGI. The V end was cut by 0 bases, the J end by 5 bases, with 13 bases between. The CDR3 runs 15 residues. CDR3 residues: CASSYSGAGWETQYF. The CDR3 DNA reads TGTGCCAGCAGTTACTCGGGCGCAGGGTGGGAGACCCAGTACTTC.

The count of this clone is one. This rearrangement joins TRBV7-9 to TRBJ1-1; D not certain. The CDR3 totals 11 residues. The V end lost 5 bases, the J end lost 8 bases, and 9 bases lay between the germline ends. Per the germline V gene, CDR1 is SEHNR and CDR2 is FQNEAQ (reference sequence). CDR3 sequence reads: CASSPQAEAFF. The DNA of the CDR3 is TGTGCCAGCAGCCCCCAGGCGGAAGCTTTCTTT.

The rearrangement links TRBV7-3 to TRBJ2-6, with D unclear. The CDR3 length is 17 residues. The V end lost 4 bases, the J end lost 0 bases, and 13 bases lay between the germline ends. Germline CDR1 is SGHTA and CDR2 is FQGTGA. The CDR3 DNA is TGTGCCAGCAGCTCCTCCCCCACTCGCTCTGGGGCCAACGTCCTGACTTTC. Its translation is CASSSSPTRSGANVLTF.

This chain links TRBV19 with TRBJ1-2, with 7 bases aligning to TRBD1. CDR1 is LNHDA and CDR2 is SQIVND in the germline V gene (reference sequence). The V and J ends lost 7 bases and 2 bases, in that order; junction bases with no gene match: 13. The CDR3 extends over 16 amino acids. For the CDR3, the DNA is TGTGCCAGTAATCCCAGGACAGGACCTGGCAACTATGGCTACACCTTC. Protein sequence: CASNPRTGPGNYGYTF.

The gene calls are TRBV7-2 and TRBJ2-5; D unclear. V was trimmed by 3 bases and J by 3 bases, leaving 8 bases between them. The V gene's germline CDR1 is SGHTA and CDR2 FQGNSA. The CDR3 is made up of 13 amino acids. The CDR3 protein is CASSFSGKETQYF. CDR3 in DNA: TGTGCCAGCAGCTTTTCCGGTAAAGAGACCCAGTACTTC.

The genes are TRBV19 and TRBJ2-2; the D gene is possibly TRBD2 (5 bases). Germline assignment: CDR1 LNHDA and CDR2 SQIVND (reference sequence). V lost 6 bases to trimming and J lost 7 bases, with 12 bases between them. This CDR3 has 13 amino acids. The CDR3 spells CASRPRGIGELFF. The DNA for the CDR3 is TGTGCCAGTAGGCCCCGGGGAATCGGGGAGCTGTTTTTT.

The count of this clone is one. The J gene is TRBJ2-3, the V gene TRBV30; D remains ambiguous. CDR1 and CDR2 (germline): GTSNPN, SVGIG (reference sequence). Trimming stripped 4 bases from V and 5 bases from J, with 7 bases between. The CDR3 is made up of 11 amino acids. Written as DNA, the CDR3 is TGTGCCTGGACCCCCGGAGATACGCAGTATTTT. This encodes CAWTPGDTQYF.

This clone has just a few counts. This chain joins TRBV25-1 and TRBJ1-2; 11 bases align to TRBD1. The V segment lost 5 bases and the J segment 8 bases; nucleotides outside the gene matches: 10. CDR3 length equals 15 residues. Germline V gives CDR1 MGHDK, CDR2 SYGVNS. The CDR3 here is CASSPRTGGSKGYTF. The CDR3, as DNA: TGTGCCAGCAGTCCCCGGACAGGGGGCAGTAAAGGCTACACCTTC.

The rearrangement uses TRBV18 and TRBJ1-4; a weak D match, TRBD1 (5 bases). This CDR3 spans 14 amino acids. Trimming took 3 bases from V and 8 from J, leaving 13 bases between them. Looked up from germline, CDR1 is KGHSH and CDR2 is LQKENI. CDR3 in amino acids: CASSPGAGREKLFF. The CDR3 region has the DNA TGTGCCAGCTCACCGGGTGCAGGGAGAGAAAAACTGTTTTTT.

The J gene is TRBJ1-2, the V gene TRBV5-4; no definite D call. CDR1 and CDR2 from the germline V gene are SGHNT and YYREEE (reference sequence). V was clipped by 4 bases and J by 6 bases, with 19 bases between them. This CDR3 spans 15 amino acids. The CDR3 reads CASSGSGGRSHGYTF. Here the CDR3 DNA reads TGTGCCAGCAGCGGTTCGGGAGGGAGGTCGCATGGCTACACCTTC.

The chain's CDR3 is CASSLPTRSYNEQFF. The CDR3 DNA is TGTGCCAGCAGCCTCCCGACACGATCCTACAATGAGCAGTTCTTC. The rearrangement links TRBV7-8 to TRBJ2-1; no definite D call. Between the trimmed V and J ends, which lost 5 bases and 1 base, there was a span of 12 bases. This CDR3 contains 15 residues. Germline V gene data show CDR1 as SGHVS and CDR2 as FQNEAQ.

This chain uses TRBV7-2 with TRBJ2-7, with D tentatively TRBD1 or TRBD2 (5 bases each). The germline V and J ends were trimmed by 0 bases and 2 bases, with 20 bases remaining between them. The CDR3 has 18 residues. Germline lookup yields CDR1 SGHTA and CDR2 FQGNSA. This CDR3 reads CASSLAWDRGSGAYEQYF. For the CDR3, the DNA is TGTGCCAGCAGCTTAGCGTGGGATAGGGGTTCCGGGGCCTACGAGCAGTACTTC.

The chain combines TRBV5-1 with TRBJ1-2; D is possibly TRBD1 (6 bases). CDR3 size: 18 residues. In germline, CDR1 is SGHRS, CDR2 YFSETQ. V was shortened by 0 bases and J by 5 bases, with 23 bases between the two germline ends. CDR3 in amino acids: CASSLGGASFGRAYGYTF. As DNA, the CDR3 is TGCGCCAGCAGCTTGGGGGGGGCGTCCTTCGGACGGGCTTATGGCTACACCTTC.